This TCR beta chain was identified in a study of blood T cell repertoires in COVID-19. Clones were sequenced by immunoSEQ multiplex PCR, and TCRdb holds only the in-frame ones, with some missing. The sample holds approximately 180,000 clones, 70% to 90% seen once. The CDR3 loop spans 10 amino acids. V lost 8 bases and J lost 7, with 8 bases in between. The J gene is TRBJ1-2, the V gene TRBV12-3 or TRBV12-4; a weak D match, TRBD1 (5 bases). This clonotype originated in a human donor with active or convalescent COVID-19. The donor label of this sample is uncertain. Sequencing was carried out using peripheral blood. In DNA form, the CDR3 reads TGTGCCAGCCGGGGGTTTGGCTACACCTTC. Translated: CASRGFGYTF.